This entry lists 22 T cell receptor beta chains sequenced from one sample in a study of shared clonotypes between healthy human individuals. Generated by immunoSEQ multiplex PCR, the TCRdb table keeps only in-frame clones and is missing some. The table has 650,000 to 800,000 clones, over 60% seen once; the top ten hold more than 1.5%. Sequencing was carried out using memory CD4+ T cells sorted from blood. Subset here: CD45RA-negative fraction. The source is a woman under 40 in good health.

The chain has TRBV6-9 and TRBJ1-2; 7 positions agree with TRBD1. Germline loops: CDR1 MNHGY, CDR2 SVAAGI. Losses at the gene ends were 6 bases for V and 6 bases for J; bases not matched to a gene: 10. The CDR3 totals 14 residues. CDR3 sequence reads: CASSRQGGNDGYTF. As DNA, the CDR3 is TGTGCCAGCAGCCGACAGGGTGGGAACGATGGCTACACCTTC.

The chain joins TRBV28 to TRBJ1-5, with 9 positions matching TRBD1. The CDR3 has 19 residues. CDR1 MDHEN and CDR2 SYDVKM come from the germline V gene. The V and J ends lost 6 bases and 2 bases, in that order; junction bases with no gene match: 17. CDR3 in amino acids: CASSHSTGGGPIGNQPQHF. CDR3 DNA sequence: TGTGCCAGCAGCCACTCGACAGGGGGAGGCCCTATAGGCAATCAGCCCCAGCATTTT.

The V and J genes are TRBV7-9 and TRBJ2-7; TRBD1 might be the D (5 bases). From germline, CDR1 is SEHNR and CDR2 FQNEAQ (reference sequence). The V gene lost 4 bases and the J gene lost 1 base, with 11 bases spanning the gap. The CDR3 runs 14 residues. CDR3 bases: TGTGCCAGCAGCTCGGCAGGGAATTCCTACGAGCAGTACTTC. Its protein product is CASSSAGNSYEQYF. Combining the CDR3 with reference TRBV7-9 and TRBJ2-7 gives the whole variable domain DTGVSQNPRHKITKRGQNVTFRCDPISEHNRLYWYRQTLGQGPEFLTYFQNEAQLEKSRLLSDRFSAERPKGSFSTLEIQRTEQGDSAMYLCASSSAGNSYEQYFGPGTRLTVT.

As for this clone: In the same sample, other DNA sequences code for this CDR3. V is TRBV29-1 and J is TRBJ2-7, with TRBD1 identical over 7 bases. V shed 4 bases, J shed 3 bases, and the junction held 3 bases outside the gene matches. The CDR3 consists of 12 residues. Germline CDR1 reads SQVTM; CDR2 reads ANQGSEA. The CDR3: CSVVRDSYEQYF. The CDR3 coding sequence is TGCAGCGTTGTCCGGGACAGCTACGAGCAGTACTTC.

The chain links TRBV7-2 to TRBJ2-7; D remains unclear. Germline values: CDR1 SGHTA, CDR2 FQGNSA. This CDR3 is 13 amino acids long. Trimming cost V 4 bases and J 4 bases, with 11 bases left between them. CDR3 DNA sequence: TGTGCCAGCAGCTCCCAATCGTGGTACGAGCAGTACTTC. Its protein product is CASSSQSWYEQYF.

This chain connects TRBV7-9 to TRBJ2-7, with a weak D call TRBD2 (5 bases). CDR1 is SEHNR and CDR2 is FQNEAQ in the germline V gene (reference sequence). The CDR3 totals 15 residues. The V and J ends lost 3 bases and 5 bases respectively, with 17 bases between them. The CDR3 region is CASSLGSGGSHEQYF. For the CDR3, the DNA is TGTGCCAGCAGCTTGGGCAGCGGAGGTTCCCACGAGCAGTACTTC.

The J gene is TRBJ2-5, the V gene TRBV18, with 10 bases fitting TRBD2. The closer fit of TRBJ2-7 to the DNA end suggests the J call may be wrong. Germline V gene lookup returns CDR1 KGHSH and CDR2 LQKENI. This CDR3 region has 15 residues. CDR3 nucleotide sequence: TGTGCCAGCTCACCTCTAGCGGGAGACCCCTACGAGCAGTACTTC. This translates into CASSPLAGDPYEQYF.

This clone was picked up a small number of times. The V gene is TRBV7-8, the J gene TRBJ1-3; weak D call: TRBD1 (5 bases). Germline CDR1 reads SGHVS; CDR2 reads FQNEAQ. This CDR3 region has 16 residues. V lost 6 bases, J lost 1 base, and 16 bases lay in between. The CDR3 DNA reads TGTGCCAGCAGGTTATCGGGAGGGGCATCTGGAAACACCATATATTTT. Residues: CASRLSGGASGNTIYF.

The chain uses TRBV7-8 and TRBJ2-7; weak D call: TRBD1 (6 bases). Looked up from germline, CDR1 is SGHVS and CDR2 is FQNEAQ. Between the trimmed V and J ends, which lost 4 bases and 1 base, there was a span of 11 bases. The CDR3 is made up of 14 amino acids. This chain's CDR3 is CASSSRGRSYEQYF. CDR3 coding DNA: TGTGCCAGCAGCTCCAGGGGAAGGTCCTACGAGCAGTACTTC.

With regard to this clone: Given a much more abundant clone one base away, this may be a read error. This rearrangement joins TRBV5-4 to TRBJ2-5, with D hard to call. Germline V CDR1 and CDR2: SGHNT, YYREEE (reference sequence). The CDR3 is 12 amino acids. V lost 0 bases to trimming and J lost 3 bases, with 3 bases between them. The CDR3 reads CASSLGKETQYF. DNA of the CDR3: TGTGCCAGCAGCTTGGGAAAAGAGACCCAGTACTTC.

The chain uses TRBV6-5 and TRBJ2-7; D uncertain. Trimming took 2 bases from V and 2 from J, leaving 13 bases between them. The germline V gene has CDR1 MNHEY and CDR2 SVGAGI. There are 15 residues in the CDR3. The CDR3 protein is CASSYGVTGPYEQYF. The CDR3 bases are TGTGCCAGCAGTTACGGGGTGACTGGCCCCTACGAGCAGTACTTC.

This clone came up a few times. The V call is TRBV19, the J call TRBJ2-1; 8 bases line up with TRBD2. CDR1 and CDR2 from the germline V gene are LNHDA and SQIVND (reference sequence). CDR3 length: 15 residues. V trimming: 5 bases; J trimming: 10 bases; junction bases outside the gene matches: 13. The CDR3 bases are TGTGCCAGTAGTTTACTCATGGCGGGGGGCGGGGAGCAGTTCTTC. Amino acids: CASSLLMAGGGEQFF.

The chain joins TRBV9 to TRBJ1-2, with 12 nucleotides matching TRBD1. There are 17 residues in the CDR3. The germline V gene encodes CDR1 SGDLS and CDR2 YYNGEE. V trimming: 3 bases; J trimming: 2 bases; junction bases outside the gene matches: 8. The CDR3 DNA reads TGTGCCAGCAGCGCCGGGACAGGGGGCGCCTCCAACTATGGCTACACCTTC. Translation: CASSAGTGGASNYGYTF.

V and J are TRBV7-9 and TRBJ2-1; D remains ambiguous. Trimming removed 3 bases at V and 9 bases at J, with 9 bases between. CDR3 length: 12 residues. Looked up from germline, CDR1 is SEHNR and CDR2 is FQNEAQ (reference sequence). In nucleotides, the CDR3 is TGTGCCAGCAGCTTTATCGAGGCTGAGCAGTTCTTC. This translates into CASSFIEAEQFF.

This clone has only one observation. The V gene is TRBV28, the J gene TRBJ2-5; D possibly corresponds to TRBD2 (6 bases). Trimming shortened V by 6 bases and J by 4 bases, and 18 bases separated the two germline ends. Germline V gene lookup returns CDR1 MDHEN and CDR2 SYDVKM. There are 15 residues in the CDR3. Written as DNA, the CDR3 is TGTGCCAGCAGCTCGTATTGGGGGGAGACAGAGACCCAGTACTTC. Its protein is CASSSYWGETETQYF.

The table lists this clone with many counts. The V call is TRBV10-2, the J call TRBJ1-5; D is ambiguous. The CDR3 contains 13 residues. Germline-derived CDR1 and CDR2 are WSHSY and SAAADI. V shed 1 base and J shed 6 bases, with 7 bases lying between them. The CDR3 region is CASSEWVAQPQHF. The CDR3 coding sequence is TGCGCCAGCAGTGAGTGGGTTGCTCAGCCCCAGCATTTT.

This chain uses TRBV6-5 with TRBJ2-5; D uncertain. The end of the DNA aligns better with TRBJ2-7, so the J call may be wrong. This CDR3 has 14 residues. Germline V lookup: CDR1 MNHEY, CDR2 SVGAGI. The CDR3 sequence is CASSYPERSYEQYF. DNA for the CDR3: TGTGCCAGCAGTTACCCGGAGCGCTCCTACGAGCAGTACTTC.

The chain employs TRBV18 and TRBJ1-1; 7 bases map to TRBD1. V was pared by 3 bases and J by 8 bases, with 12 bases of the junction left unmatched. This CDR3 is 15 amino acids long. Germline CDR1 and CDR2: KGHSH and LQKENI. The CDR3 DNA follows: TGTGCCAGCTCACCCGGACAGGTGGAGATTACGGAAGCTTTCTTT. It yields the protein CASSPGQVEITEAFF.

This rearrangement joins TRBV6-6 to TRBJ2-5, with a tentative D call TRBD1 (5 bases). CDR3 length equals 14 residues. Germline loops: CDR1 MNHNY, CDR2 SVGAGI (reference sequence). Trimming stripped 2 bases from V and 3 bases from J, with 10 bases between. CDR3 in DNA: TGTGCCAGCAGTTACGGGGCGACAGAAGAGACCCAGTACTTC. Residues: CASSYGATEETQYF.

This clone is a singleton in its sample. The chain joins TRBV2 to TRBJ2-7; no definite D call. This CDR3 spans 13 amino acids. Germline assignment: CDR1 SNHLY and CDR2 FYNNEI. Trimming took 3 bases from V and 5 from J, leaving 11 bases between them. The CDR3 loop reads CASSDLGYHEQYF. DNA of the CDR3: TGTGCCAGCAGTGATTTGGGATACCACGAGCAGTACTTC.

The chain links TRBV28 to TRBJ1-4, with D possibly being TRBD1 (6 bases). With 2 bases removed from V and 8 bases from J, the gap between germline ends came to 15 bases. Germline values: CDR1 MDHEN, CDR2 SYDVKM. This CDR3 is 15 amino acids long. CDR3 sequence (DNA): TGTGCCAGCAGTTTACCACAGGGATCATCCGAAAAACTGTTTTTT. This encodes CASSLPQGSSEKLFF.

The J gene is TRBJ2-7, the V gene TRBV9; 7 bases are a match to TRBD2. The CDR3 totals 14 residues. Germline values: CDR1 SGDLS, CDR2 YYNGEE. The ends lost 0 bases at V and 4 bases at J; junction bases unmatched: 4. In nucleotides, the CDR3 is TGTGCCAGCAGCGTAGGGGAGGGTCCATACGAGCAGTACTTC. Amino acids: CASSVGEGPYEQYF.